Listed here are 4 T cell receptor beta chains from one sample, sequenced in a study of cytomegalovirus exposure and HLA in healthy donors. PCR was performed using 60 Vbeta and 13 Jbeta primers. The repertoire was sequenced with immunoSEQ multiplex PCR; TCRdb's copy has only in-frame clones and lacks some. The table includes around 90,000 clones, 70% to 85% detected once. Sequencing was performed on PBMCs. The origin of the receptors is a man in his forties or fifties in good health and CMV-seronegative.

The gene calls are TRBV7-9 and TRBJ2-7; the match to TRBD1 covers 7 bases. The CDR3 contains 14 residues. Germline trimming cut 0 bases from V and 2 bases from J; bases unmatched to any gene: 1. Looked up from germline, CDR1 is SEHNR and CDR2 is FQNEAQ (reference sequence). CDR3 residues: CASSLAGGPYEQYF. DNA for the CDR3: TGTGCCAGCAGCTTAGCAGGGGGCCCCTACGAGCAGTACTTC.

The genes are TRBV4-2 and TRBJ2-3; the match to TRBD2 covers 8 bases. Germline CDR1 reads LGHNA; CDR2 reads YNFKEQ. Trimming removed 0 bases from V and 1 base from J; junction bases left unmatched: 12. This CDR3 region has 19 residues. CDR3 loop: CASSQEDGGRGAGTDTQYF. In DNA form, the CDR3 reads TGTGCCAGCAGCCAAGAGGACGGGGGGCGGGGGGCCGGCACAGATACGCAGTATTTT.

V gene TRBV28 combines with J gene TRBJ2-5; D not certain. The CDR3 is made up of 12 amino acids. Germline CDR1 and CDR2: MDHEN and SYDVKM. V gave up 1 base and J gave up 7 bases, with 7 bases separating them. CDR3 nucleotides: TGTGCCAGCAGTTTATACACGGGGACCCAGTACTTC. Its translation is CASSLYTGTQYF.

The chain employs TRBV12-5 and TRBJ2-5; TRBD1 agrees at 7 bases. V was clipped by 1 base and J by 4 bases; unmatched bases: 3. Germline lookup yields CDR1 LGHNT and CDR2 FRNRAP. The CDR3 spans 14 residues. The CDR3 bases are TGTGCTAGTGGTTTGGGAGGGGGCGCAGAGACCCAGTACTTC. This sequence encodes CASGLGGGAETQYF.